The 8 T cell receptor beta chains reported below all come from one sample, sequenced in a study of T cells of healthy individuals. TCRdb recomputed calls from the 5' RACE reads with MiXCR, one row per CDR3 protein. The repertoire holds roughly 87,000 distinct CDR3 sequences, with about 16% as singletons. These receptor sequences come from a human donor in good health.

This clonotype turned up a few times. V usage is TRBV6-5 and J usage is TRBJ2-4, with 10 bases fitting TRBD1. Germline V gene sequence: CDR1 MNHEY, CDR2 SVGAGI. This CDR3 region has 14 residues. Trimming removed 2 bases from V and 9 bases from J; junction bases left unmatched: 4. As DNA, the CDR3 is TGTGCCAGCAGTTACACGGGACAGGGGATCATTCAGTACTTC. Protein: CASSYTGQGIIQYF.

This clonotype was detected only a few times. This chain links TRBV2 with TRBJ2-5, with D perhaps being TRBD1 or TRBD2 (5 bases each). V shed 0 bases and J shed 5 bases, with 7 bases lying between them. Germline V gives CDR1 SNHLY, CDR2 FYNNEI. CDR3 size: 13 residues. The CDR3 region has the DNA TGTGCCAGCAGTGAAGCGGGGGTGGAGACCCAGTACTTC. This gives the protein CASSEAGVETQYF.

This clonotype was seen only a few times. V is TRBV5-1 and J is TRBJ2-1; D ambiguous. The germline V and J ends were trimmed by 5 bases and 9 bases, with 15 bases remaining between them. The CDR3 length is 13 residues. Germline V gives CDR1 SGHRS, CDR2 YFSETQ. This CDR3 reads CASSELRHGEQFF. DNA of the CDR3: TGCGCCAGCAGTGAACTGCGCCACGGTGAGCAGTTCTTC.

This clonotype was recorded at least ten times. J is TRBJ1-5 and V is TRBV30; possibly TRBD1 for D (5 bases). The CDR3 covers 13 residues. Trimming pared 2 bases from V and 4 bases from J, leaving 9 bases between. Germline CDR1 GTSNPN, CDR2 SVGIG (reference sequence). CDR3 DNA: TGTGCCTGGAGTTCAGGGAGGAATCAGCCCCAGCATTTT. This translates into CAWSSGRNQPQHF.

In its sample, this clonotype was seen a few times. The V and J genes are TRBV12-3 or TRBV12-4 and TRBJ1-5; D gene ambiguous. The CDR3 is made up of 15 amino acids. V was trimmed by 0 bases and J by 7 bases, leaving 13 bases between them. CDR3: CASSLASGSYQPQHF. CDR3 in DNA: TGTGCCAGCAGTTTAGCTTCCGGATCTTACCAGCCCCAGCATTTT.

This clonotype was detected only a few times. The CDR3 reads CAISSPGQGNEQYF. The CDR3 region has the DNA TGTGCCATCAGTTCACCGGGACAGGGGAACGAGCAGTACTTC. The chain has TRBV10-3 and TRBJ2-7; 10 nucleotides align to TRBD1. Germline V gene lookup returns CDR1 ENHRY and CDR2 SYGVKD. The ends lost 5 bases at V and 5 bases at J; junction bases unmatched: 6. The CDR3 is 14 amino acids.

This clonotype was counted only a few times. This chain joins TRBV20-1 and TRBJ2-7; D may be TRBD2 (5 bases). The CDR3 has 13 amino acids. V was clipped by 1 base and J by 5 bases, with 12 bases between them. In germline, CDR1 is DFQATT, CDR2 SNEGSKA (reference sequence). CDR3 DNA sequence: TGCAGTGCTAGAGGGACCCCCGGGGACGAGCAGTACTTC. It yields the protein CSARGTPGDEQYF.

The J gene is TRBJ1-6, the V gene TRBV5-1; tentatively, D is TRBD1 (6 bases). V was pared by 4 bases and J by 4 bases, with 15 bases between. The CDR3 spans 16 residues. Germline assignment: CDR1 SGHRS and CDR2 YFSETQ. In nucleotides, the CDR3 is TGCGCCAGCAGCGTAACAGGGCGGTCATATAATTCACCCCTCCACTTT. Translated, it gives CASSVTGRSYNSPLHF.